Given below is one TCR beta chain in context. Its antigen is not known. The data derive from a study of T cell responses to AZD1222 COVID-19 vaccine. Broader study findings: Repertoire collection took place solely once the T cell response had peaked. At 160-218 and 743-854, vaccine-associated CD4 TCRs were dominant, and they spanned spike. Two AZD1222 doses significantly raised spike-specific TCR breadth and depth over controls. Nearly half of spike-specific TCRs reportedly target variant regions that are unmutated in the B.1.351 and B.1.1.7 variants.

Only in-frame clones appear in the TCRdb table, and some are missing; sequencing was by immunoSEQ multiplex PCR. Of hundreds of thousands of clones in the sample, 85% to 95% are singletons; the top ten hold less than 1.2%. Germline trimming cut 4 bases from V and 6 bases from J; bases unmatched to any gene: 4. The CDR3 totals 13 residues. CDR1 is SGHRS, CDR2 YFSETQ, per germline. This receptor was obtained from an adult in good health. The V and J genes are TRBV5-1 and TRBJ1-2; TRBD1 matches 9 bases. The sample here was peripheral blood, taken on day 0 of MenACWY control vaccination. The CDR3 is CASSQGQGHGYTF. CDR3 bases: TGCGCCAGCAGCCAGGGACAGGGCCATGGCTACACCTTC.